The clone carrying this TCR beta chain appeared a few times. No antigen is known for it. The V and J ends lost 2 bases and 5 bases, in that order; junction bases with no gene match: 11. Germline V CDR1 and CDR2: ENHRY, SYGVKD. The CDR3 runs to 18 residues. This specimen comes from a study of blood T cells in healthy people across ages. A second PCR, run for roughly 7 to 11 cycles, used a sample-barcoded 5' primer plus a J-beta primer mix. MiXCR, run by TCRdb on the 5' RACE reads, gives a single entry per CDR3 protein. The sample shows more than 600,000 distinct CDR3 sequences, more than 20% of them seen only once. Study-wide results and limits: Diversity figures based on one million T cells were deemed too low.

A further study also used this sample, focusing on T cells of mothers and their children. In that study: The sample comes from nine or ten healthy Caucasian donors: mothers and children.

The receptor was derived from a boy younger than 18 in good health. The sample comprised blood. The chain recombines TRBV10-3 with TRBJ2-5, with 13 bases matching TRBD2. This CDR3 reads CAISEPGLAGEGAETQYF. CDR3 sequence (DNA): TGTGCCATCAGTGAGCCCGGACTAGCGGGAGAGGGAGCGGAGACCCAGTACTTC.